This T cell receptor beta chain emerged from a study of shared clonotypes between healthy human individuals. Study conclusions and caveats: Incomplete sequencing of sorted subsets was indicated by rarefaction despite large depth.

Germline CDR1 reads SQVTM; CDR2 reads ANQGSEA. This CDR3 is built from 12 residues. J was trimmed by 4 bases and V by 4 bases; bases with no gene match: 2. Notes on this clone: Its antigen is currently unknown.

The assay was carried out at the deep level. The table came from immunoSEQ multiplex PCR; TCRdb's copy has only in-frame clones and leaves some out. Among approximately 1,500,000 clones, around 97% were seen once, and the ten largest hold about 1%. The clonotype comes from a man between 25 and 39 years old in good health. This chain links TRBV29-1 with TRBJ2-7, with 9 bases fitting TRBD1. The sample was naive CD4+ T cells sorted from blood. Noted subset: CD45RA+ positively selected. CDR3 nucleotides: TGCAGCGTTGCCGACAGGGGGTACGAGCAGTACTTC. Its protein product is CSVADRGYEQYF.